Detailed here is one T cell receptor beta chain. This clone's antigen is unknown. The cohort was made up of approximately 670 healthy bone marrow donors. At the time of sampling, every cohort member was nominally healthy, though immune exposures that went unrecorded were likely present. The donor tested CMV seronegative and was one of the 352 seronegative cohort members. A peripheral blood sample was collected from each donor, and TCR beta sequencing was performed on peripheral blood mononuclear cells. Genomic DNA was extracted from the blood cell samples with the Qiagen DNeasy Blood Extraction Kit. The record originates from a study of cytomegalovirus exposure and HLA in healthy donors (dated by TCRdb to about 2017). Background for the entire study: According to an earlier analysis of several hundred of the donors, roughly 180 million T cells yielded roughly 110 million unique TCR beta sequences and approximately 280 Gb of sequence data. A separate validation cohort of more than 100 different subjects was used in addition to the approximately 670-subject first cohort. To decide whether each TCR beta V gene segment behaved as functional or pseudogenic, an earlier analysis of some 600 of the donors relied on high-throughput TCR beta sequencing. An early release covering more than 500 HLA-typed donors comprised 250 to 350 gigabases of sequencing data and some 79 million unique TCR sequences. Rather than drawing on any new phenotypic data, the later analysis identified candidate immune exposures from TCR beta sequences and the way those sequences occurred across donors. High-throughput TCR immunosequencing, statistical association of individual TCRs with disease status, and machine learning were combined to predict cytomegalovirus infection status. The study used immunosequencing to profile the T cell repertoires of several hundred subjects and linked those repertoires to cytomegalovirus serostatus. Among the 398 genotyped donors, around 81% belonged to the genetic ancestry cluster associated with self-reported Caucasian donors. The study aimed to test whether cataloging public T cell receptors could reveal signatures of past pathogen exposure. Five DR-DQ haplotypes were handled as single units for association and clustering because linkage in the cohort was strong. Genome-wide SNP genotypes for about 60% of the 666 donors were used in a later genetic analysis, which treated that subset as a discovery cohort. In a later analysis, previously published TCR beta repertoires from fewer than 750 donors were re-analyzed and high-resolution HLA genotyping was added so that TCR occurrence patterns could be studied. HLA typing included class I and class II loci at four-digit resolution. Donor age, sex, ethnicity and CMV serostatus were compiled alongside the repertoire data. Among 350 to 400 genotyped donors of the cohort, an average of around 240,000 unique TCR beta nucleotide sequences were sequenced per donor, roughly a sixth of them non-productive. Every repertoire in the discovery cohort had been generated on one and the same sequencing platform. Typing coverage varied by locus: 629-630 donors for A, B, C, DRB1 and DQB1; under 550 for DQA1; some 610 for DPA1; roughly 450 for DPB1. The study at large found these results: Most TCR sequences were seen in very few donors, while some public TCRs were found in many individuals. The presence/absence analyses assumed that sequencing depth was roughly uniform across donors, and that assumption may not be true. The study listed approximately 150 TCR beta chains as associated with cytomegalovirus. Compared with equally common non-associated chains, HLA-associated TCR beta chains in a later analysis were more clonally expanded and had lower generation probabilities. A further reported finding was that TCR beta sequences accurately predicted the HLA-A and HLA-B alleles for most subjects in the first cohort. Because counts were too low, about 15 rarely observed V segments, including chromosome 9 orphons, were left out of the earlier analysis of 500 to 650 of the donors. Because HLA typing was unavailable for some donors at each locus, only the typed subset was used in association tests. This cohort had only TCR beta chains sequenced, and the lack of alpha or paired-chain data limited which features could be detected. Several of the top co-occurrence clusters appeared to be linked to parvovirus B19, influenza, CMV and Epstein-Barr virus, according to a later analysis. In a later analysis, most CMV-associated TCR beta chains were found to appear HLA-restricted, with HLA associations seemingly driven largely by CMV exposure. The classifier was reported to diagnose cytomegalovirus status with high specificity and sensitivity in both the original cohort and the validation cohort. In a later analysis, the rate of TCR association differed among HLA loci, with DRB1 alleles having the most associated TCRs and HLA-C alleles having the fewest. Linkage disequilibrium might explain the correlated functional status among segregating V segments, but an unknown experimental factor could not be ruled out. An earlier analysis of roughly 570 of the donors showed that most TCR beta V segments appeared in productive rearrangements either about 87% or about 30% of the time, which broadly matched IMGT annotations. A later genetic analysis reported fewer N-insertions in productive TCRs among donors in an Asian-associated ancestry cluster than the 666-donor mean. According to the authors, the approach could potentially be generalized to other disease states and immunological phenotypes. In vitro tests confirmed that a few of the cytomegalovirus-associated TCR beta chains recognize cytomegalovirus antigens. A cluster of highly shared sequence variants was judged likely to be a technical artifact of the sequencing pipeline. A later analysis associated about 16,000 TCR beta sequences with specific HLA alleles at a false discovery rate of 0.05. When HLA alleles, especially DR and DQ, strongly co-occurred, attributing TCR associations to individual alleles was difficult. CMV serostatus was the only immune exposure information available for the cohort. An association between a missense DCLRE1C variant and V-gene and J-gene trimming of TCR beta chains was found in a later genetic analysis and replicated in an independent cohort.

The library was produced with the immunoSEQ multiplex PCR assay. The multiplex PCR relied on a mix of 60 forward primers for TCR Vbeta segments and 13 reverse primers for TCR Jbeta segments. A multiplex PCR assay on genomic DNA amplified the CDR3 region of rearranged TCR beta genes. On the Illumina HiSeq System, the amplified TCR beta libraries were sequenced as 87-base-pair reads. On the authors' methods: A later analysis counted approximately 76 million unique TCR beta chains across the 650 to 800 repertoires, and 9 million to 14 million of these chains were shared by at least two donors. A nearest-neighbor algorithm error-corrected the raw reads and collapsed the reads into unique sequences, merging closely related sequences to remove PCR and sequencing errors. To assign V, D and J gene segments, CDR3 sequences were aligned to IMGT reference sequences. For a sequence to be retained, a match of at least six nucleotides was required to both a V gene segment and a J gene segment. A rearrangement was called productive if the CDR3 had no stop codons and remained in frame with V and J, and every other rearrangement was called non-productive. CDR3 was defined by IMGT convention, running from the second conserved V-encoded cysteine to the conserved J-encoded phenylalanine. In an earlier analysis of some 550 of the donors, sequences lacking an unambiguous match to a single V gene segment were excluded. An earlier analysis of a few hundred of the donors classified V segments as functional when productive rearrangements were above 56.7% and as segregating when the standard deviation between donors was above 5%. To diagnose cytomegalovirus status from the catalog of TCR beta chain sequences, a statistical classification framework was built. V and J gene assignment, in a later analysis, came from comparing TCR nucleotide sequences with IMGT/GENE-DB human TR gene sequences. A later analysis assigned CDR3 sequences and most-parsimonious VDJ recombination scenarios with the TCRdist pipeline. In a later analysis, each TCR beta chain was defined by its CDR3 amino acid sequence together with its V-gene family, and reads without a unique V-gene family were excluded. As a way to deal with suspected cross-contamination and a sequencing artifact, a later analysis dropped 500 to 700 nucleotide sequences that were highly shared and had low generation probability. In a later analysis, a clonal expansion index for each public chain was calculated from normalized within-repertoire ranks of inferred template counts. Generation probabilities in a later analysis came from a VDJ recombination model fitted to out-of-frame rearrangements, and those results were checked against IGoR. A later analysis scored TCR-TCR, TCR-HLA and TCR-CMV co-occurrence with hypergeometric tests, applying a repertoire-size bias correction to TCR pairs. In a later analysis, false discovery rates were estimated by permuting HLA or CMV assignments 20 times. A later analysis grouped co-occurring TCRs with DBSCAN, adding TCRdist sequence similarity when clustering within HLA-allele-positive subsets. Repertoires with fewer than 30,000 or more than 120,000 public chains, plus five repertoires with anomalous nucleotide sharing, were excluded from co-occurrence clustering. TCRdb retrieved this table from immuneACCESS and kept in-frame rearrangements only. Not all clones are present; in checked studies, unresolved V genes account for under half, and no reason is known for the remainder. The V and J calls and the clone size are those of that table, but D and trimming were determined from the DNA. The table for this sample lists about 130,000 clones. The ten most abundant clones make up about 1.6% of the sample.

The sequence was collected from a woman in her 40s in good health and CMV-seronegative. Specimen: PBMCs.

The DNA sequence is TGTGCCAGCAGTGAAGACGAGGGTGCGAACACTGAAGCTTTCTTT. This translates into CASSEDEGANTEAFF. This receptor chain uses TRBV2 and TRBJ1-1, with the D gene not confidently named. Reading the germline V gene gives CDR1 SNHLY and CDR2 FYNNEI. Trimming takes 1 base from V and 1 base from J, and the germline ends sit 10 bases apart. Reading from cysteine to phenylalanine, the CDR3 counts 15 amino acids. Just the 45-base CDR3 DNA is kept, in frame starting at base 1.